This TCR beta chain appears in the sequencing data of a study of post-analysis software for immune sequencing data. Unique molecular identifiers were present in the TCR beta cDNA libraries. TCRdb fed the PCR reads into MiXCR, producing one record per CDR3 protein. The table includes some 260,000 distinct CDR3 sequences, 35% to 40% detected once. Trimming cost V 10 bases and J 1 base, with 16 bases left between them. The CDR3 sequence is 14 residues long. Germline loops: CDR1 MNHEY, CDR2 SVGAGI. This clonotype was seen more than once but under ten times. Its cognate antigen is unknown. Overall study findings and caveats: When patients were compared with controls, 4 or 5 TRBV segments were more frequent, TRBV5-6, TRBV5-1 and TRBV20-1 among them.

This receptor was taken from a girl aged 5-17 years with multiple sclerosis. The sample was blood. The chain recombines TRBV6-5 with TRBJ1-1, with a possible D match to TRBD1 (5 bases). The CDR3 region is CATITGLPNTEAFF. CDR3 nucleotides: TGTGCCACTATCACGGGACTTCCGAACACTGAAGCTTTCTTT.